This T cell receptor beta chain was captured in a study of response to subunit inactivated influenza vaccine (dated by TCRdb to between 2018 and 2020). Context from the whole study: To follow how T cells responded to a trivalent subunit inactivated influenza vaccine, the researchers relied on deep quantitative profiling of the T cell receptor repertoire. Overall study results and their limits: The authors proposed that each seasonal influenza vaccination may bring in only a limited number of new T cells.

V and J are truncated by 4 bases and 4 bases respectively, leaving an intervening sequence of 14 bases. The CDR3 sequence holds 14 residues, the cysteine and phenylalanine included. Only CDR3 DNA is held: 42 bases, read in frame from base 1. CDR1 and CDR2 (LGHNA, YNFKEQ) derive from the germline V gene. A remark on this clonotype: Its antigen target is currently unknown. There are no base qualities to consult, and no much larger clone falls within one base.

The method was RT-PCR. Sequencing instrument: Illumina HiSeq 2500. The public sequencing data were trimmed at Q25 with fastp and processed into clonotypes with MiXCR by TCRdb, which kept only in-frame beta chains. Rows merge per CDR3 protein into single entries with the most common DNA and genes. This sample holds hundreds of thousands of distinct CDR3 sequences; about 15% were observed only once. Of the sample, about 7.4% is held by the ten largest clones. The sample consisted of PBMCs from blood, taken less than 15 days before vaccination. The rearranged segments are TRBV4-2 and TRBJ2-7, and perhaps TRBD2 as D gene, on 6 matching bases. The origin of this receptor is a man aged 45-65 years who received an inactivated influenza vaccine. Donor details come from another sample of the same person, matched by shared clones. The CDR3 amino acid sequence is: CASSPTGRGYEQYF. The DNA sequence is given as TGTGCCAGCAGCCCCACGGGACGGGGGTACGAGCAGTACTTC.